This T cell receptor (beta chain) emerged from a study of long-term antiretroviral therapy in people with HIV. Study-wide points: Subsequent to ART, diversity was augmented yet persisted below that of transplant donor controls. Control repertoires displayed wider CDR3 length ranges than the HIV repertoires.

Notes on this clone: Its antigen is not identified.

The ends were cut back, 8 bases at V and 4 bases at J, with 9 bases in the middle. CDR3 length equals 13 residues. Germline V lookup: CDR1 SNHLY, CDR2 FYNNEI. DNA was extracted from around 1-9.1 million thawed cryopreserved PBMC. Sequencing used immunoSEQ v3.0 at survey level. A per-sample goal of roughly 40,000-50,000 T-cell genomes was targeted by sequencing. Assay: immunoSEQ multiplex PCR; the TCRdb copy retains only in-frame clones and omits some. The sample has about 34,000 clones, about 76% seen once. The sequences come from unsorted PBMCs, collected 1.9 years after starting antiretroviral therapy. This chain links TRBV2 with TRBJ1-6, with D perhaps matching TRBD1 (5 bases). The TCR originated in a man between 18 and 35 years old with HIV. CDR3 sequence reads: CASQEGYNSPLHF. The DNA of the CDR3 is TGTGCCAGCCAGGAGGGGTATAATTCACCCCTCCACTTT.